These 32 T cell receptor beta chains were all obtained from the same sample, sequenced in a study of early T cells in non-severe SARS-CoV-2 infection (dated by TCRdb to the early 2020s). Receptor amplification or capture employed 5' RACE. This sample was sequenced with a NextSeq 500. TCRdb reprocessed the public reads (quality trimming at Q25 with fastp, clone calling with MiXCR) and kept in-frame beta chains. All rows with the same CDR3 protein become a single entry with the most common DNA and genes. The sample data list more than 60,000 distinct CDR3 sequences, and around 14% of these were observed just once. Roughly 6% of the sample lies in the top ten. Sample: whole blood. Every receptor here comes from an adult who was a healthcare worker with PCR-confirmed SARS-CoV-2 infection or an uninfected control (not recorded which).

This clonotype was detected only a few times. The chain carries TRBV28 and TRBJ2-3; D may be TRBD2 (6 bases). The CDR3 is made up of 15 amino acids. Looked up from germline, CDR1 is MDHEN and CDR2 is SYDVKM. The V gene lost 6 bases and the J gene lost 7 bases, with 20 bases spanning the gap. The chain's CDR3 is CASSPGWEAGNTQYF. In nucleotides, the CDR3 is TGTGCCAGCAGCCCGGGGTGGGAGGCTGGTAATACGCAGTATTTT.

In this sample, this clonotype turned up a few times. The CDR3 reads CASSLGQGLYTGELFF. The CDR3 DNA follows: TGTGCCAGCAGCTTAGGACAGGGCCTATACACCGGGGAGCTGTTTTTT. The chain recombines TRBV7-3 with TRBJ2-2, with 8 bases matching TRBD1. The CDR3 consists of 16 residues. Germline CDR1 is SGHTA and CDR2 is FQGTGA. V lost 2 bases, J lost 3 bases, and 5 bases stayed unmatched.

This clonotype was seen a handful of times. This chain connects TRBV3-1 to TRBJ1-2; the D gene is possibly TRBD1 (6 bases). The germline V gene has CDR1 LGHDT and CDR2 YNNKEL (reference sequence). The CDR3 extends over 15 amino acids. V was cut by 4 bases and J by 1 base, with 13 bases left in between. For the CDR3, the DNA is TGTGCCAGCAGCCCCTACGGACAGAATAACTATGGCTACACCTTC. It encodes CASSPYGQNNYGYTF.

A few counts support this clonotype. J is TRBJ2-2 and V is TRBV14; D is ambiguous. Germline V gives CDR1 SGHDN, CDR2 FVKESK. Trimming took 5 bases from V and 0 from J, leaving 10 bases between them. This CDR3 comprises 15 residues. CDR3 in amino acids: CASSVQIANTGELFF. The CDR3 nucleotides are TGTGCCAGCAGCGTACAAATAGCGAACACCGGGGAGCTGTTTTTT. Variable domain in full (rest from reference TRBV14 and TRBJ2-2): EAGVTQFPSHSVIEKGQTVTLRCDPISGHDNLYWYRRVMGKEIKFLLHFVKESKQDESGMPNNRFLAERTGGTYSTLKVQPAELEDSGVYFCASSVQIANTGELFFGEGSRLTVL.

This clonotype was picked up a small number of times. This chain connects TRBV4-1 to TRBJ2-3; D possibly corresponds to TRBD2 (5 bases). The ends were cut back, 0 bases at V and 0 bases at J, with 7 bases in the middle. This CDR3 region has 15 residues. CDR1 and CDR2 (germline): MGHRA, YSYEKL. The CDR3 nucleotides read TGCGCCAGCAGCCAAGACAGGACTAGCACAGATACGCAGTATTTT. Translating gives CASSQDRTSTDTQYF.

This clonotype has at least ten counts. The chain uses TRBV5-1 and TRBJ1-4; the D is unclear. Germline V lookup: CDR1 SGHRS, CDR2 YFSETQ. This CDR3 is built from 12 residues. Deletions cut 3 bases from V and 4 bases from J, with 4 bases between. The CDR3 nucleotides are TGCGCCAGCAGCTCAGATAATGAAAAACTGTTTTTT. Protein product: CASSSDNEKLFF.

The chain couples TRBV20-1 to TRBJ1-5; 9 nucleotides line up with TRBD1. V was pared by 5 bases and J by 7 bases, with 9 bases of the junction left unmatched. The CDR3 consists of 14 residues. CDR1 DFQATT and CDR2 SNEGSKA come from the germline V gene (reference sequence). CDR3 nucleotides: TGCAGTGCTGGAGGGACAGGGCATAGACAGCCCCAGCATTTT. This encodes CSAGGTGHRQPQHF.

This clonotype was seen only a few times. The CDR3 DNA is TGTGCCAGCTCACCACTCCCTTCCGGGACAGGGCAGACTAACTATGGCTACACCTTC. As protein: CASSPLPSGTGQTNYGYTF. This rearrangement joins TRBV18 to TRBJ1-2; 9 nucleotides line up with TRBD1. V dropped 1 base and J dropped 0; count of bases not matched to a gene: 12. This CDR3 has 19 amino acids. Germline V gene lookup returns CDR1 KGHSH and CDR2 LQKENI.

This clonotype has a handful of counts. The chain carries TRBV6-5 and TRBJ2-7; 8 nucleotides match TRBD1. V dropped 6 bases and J dropped 4; count of bases not matched to a gene: 5. Germline CDR1 reads MNHEY; CDR2 reads SVGAGI. This CDR3 region has 13 residues. The CDR3 region is CASRRTGIYEQYF. The CDR3 DNA reads TGTGCCAGCAGGCGGACAGGGATATACGAGCAGTACTTC.

This clonotype has more than one count but fewer than ten. This sequence joins TRBV6-6 and TRBJ2-2; D remains unclear. The CDR3 spans 15 residues. From germline, CDR1 is MNHNY and CDR2 SVGAGI (reference sequence). The V end was cut by 5 bases, the J end by 5 bases, with 15 bases between. The CDR3 protein is CASSTRARVTGELFF. The CDR3 region has the DNA TGTGCCAGCAGTACCCGCGCTAGAGTTACCGGGGAGCTGTTTTTT.

The rearrangement uses TRBV29-1 and TRBJ2-7; TRBD1 aligns across 9 bases. The V gene's germline CDR1 is SQVTM and CDR2 ANQGSEA. The CDR3 is 12 residues long. Trimming took 3 bases from V and 3 from J; bases not matched to a gene: 0. The CDR3 DNA is TGCAGCGTTGAGGGACAGGGCTACGAGCAGTACTTC. It translates to CSVEGQGYEQYF.

This clonotype was picked up many times. The chain joins TRBV29-1 to TRBJ1-4, with TRBD1 as a possible D gene (6 bases). This CDR3 region has 14 residues. Trimming took off 5 bases at V and 5 bases at J, with 15 bases between the two ends. Looked up from germline, CDR1 is SQVTM and CDR2 is ANQGSEA. In nucleotides, the CDR3 is TGCAGCGTTCACCTGGGGGCTGGCAATGAAAAACTGTTTTTT. Amino acid sequence: CSVHLGAGNEKLFF.

This chain uses TRBV7-2 with TRBJ1-5; a possible D gene is TRBD1 (5 bases). The V gene's germline CDR1 is SGHTA and CDR2 FQGNSA. The V end was cut by 1 base, the J end by 7 bases, with 8 bases between. The CDR3 is 13 residues long. CDR3 loop: CASSLEWGQPQHF. In DNA form, the CDR3 reads TGTGCCAGCAGCTTAGAATGGGGGCAGCCCCAGCATTTT.

The rearrangement links TRBV7-2 to TRBJ2-7; D is perhaps TRBD1 or TRBD2 (5 bases each). CDR1 and CDR2 (germline): SGHTA, FQGNSA. With 0 bases removed from V and 4 bases from J, the gap between germline ends came to 10 bases. The CDR3 consists of 14 residues. CDR3 protein: CASSLAAGTYEQYF. The CDR3, as DNA: TGTGCCAGCAGCTTAGCGGCAGGGACGTACGAGCAGTACTTC. The complete variable domain, with remaining parts taken from reference TRBV7-2 and TRBJ2-7, reads GAGVSQSPSNKVTEKGKDVELRCDPISGHTALYWYRQSLGQGLEFLIYFQGNSAPDKSGLPSDRFSAERTGGSVSTLTIQRTQQEDSAVYLCASSLAAGTYEQYFGPGTRLTVT.

The V gene is TRBV13, the J gene TRBJ2-1; 11 bases map to TRBD2. After removal of 5 bases from V and 3 bases from J, the junction contained 3 bases not matched to a gene. Germline V gene data show CDR1 as PRHDT and CDR2 as FYEKMQ (reference sequence). The CDR3 is 15 amino acids. CDR3 nucleotide sequence: TGTGCCAGCAGCGCCACTAGCGGGAGCTACAATGAGCAGTTCTTC. As protein: CASSATSGSYNEQFF.

The chain recombines TRBV5-1 with TRBJ2-7; D is perhaps TRBD1 (5 bases). Trimming cost V 4 bases and J 3 bases, with 14 bases left between them. The CDR3 runs 14 residues. Germline CDR1 SGHRS, CDR2 YFSETQ. The CDR3 protein is CASSAAGSRYEQYF. The CDR3 coding sequence is TGCGCCAGCAGCGCGGCAGGGTCCCGCTACGAGCAGTACTTC. Combining the CDR3 with reference TRBV5-1 and TRBJ2-7 gives the whole variable domain KAGVTQTPRYLIKTRGQQVTLSCSPISGHRSVSWYQQTPGQGLQFLFEYFSETQRNKGNFPGRFSGRQFSNSRSEMNVSTLELGDSALYLCASSAAGSRYEQYFGPGTRLTVT.

In this sample, this clonotype turned up many times. The CDR3 nucleotides read TGCAGTGCTAGAGATCTTCGGGGAGGGGAGACCCAGTACTTC. Its protein is CSARDLRGGETQYF. The chain carries TRBV20-1 and TRBJ2-5, with 7 bases aligning to TRBD2. CDR3 length: 14 residues. In germline, CDR1 is DFQATT, CDR2 SNEGSKA (reference sequence). With 0 bases clipped from V and 5 bases from J, the junction kept 6 bases outside the gene matches.

This clonotype appeared many times. This rearrangement joins TRBV25-1 to TRBJ1-1; D unclear. The CDR3 sequence is 14 residues long. Germline CDR1 and CDR2: MGHDK and SYGVNS. V dropped 2 bases and J dropped 3 bases, with 10 bases sitting between them. The CDR3 nucleotides read TGTGCCAGCAGTGAACCAGGTAGGCACACTGAAGCTTTCTTT. As protein: CASSEPGRHTEAFF.

This chain joins TRBV28 and TRBJ2-7; D ambiguous. Trimming shortened V by 3 bases and J by 3 bases, and 12 bases separated the two germline ends. Germline CDR1 MDHEN, CDR2 SYDVKM. The CDR3 has 14 residues. As DNA, the CDR3 is TGTGCCAGCAGTTTTCACGGATTCGGCTACGAGCAGTACTTC. Protein product: CASSFHGFGYEQYF.

The chain combines TRBV28 with TRBJ2-7, with TRBD2 identical over 7 bases. This CDR3 is 15 amino acids long. Germline CDR1 MDHEN, CDR2 SYDVKM. J was trimmed by 0 bases and V by 6 bases; bases with no gene match: 8. The CDR3 DNA is TGTGCCAGCAGGAACACGGGAGGAGGCTCCTACGAGCAGTACTTC. It yields the protein CASRNTGGGSYEQYF. The full variable domain, its missing parts supplied by reference TRBV28 and TRBJ2-7, is DVKVTQSSRYLVKRTGEKVFLECVQDMDHENMFWYRQDPGLGLRLIYFSYDVKMKEKGDIPEGYSVSREKKERFSLILESASTNQTSMYLCASRNTGGGSYEQYFGPGTRLTVT.

This chain connects TRBV9 to TRBJ1-6, with 7 positions matching TRBD1. CDR1 is SGDLS, CDR2 YYNGEE, per germline. The CDR3 extends over 15 amino acids. After removal of 0 bases from V and 9 bases from J, the junction contained 6 bases not matched to a gene. The CDR3: CASSVGTGGSSPLHF. The CDR3, as DNA: TGTGCCAGCAGCGTAGGGACAGGAGGTAGTTCACCCCTCCACTTT.

The chain employs TRBV5-1 and TRBJ1-6; 10 bases align to TRBD1. J gave up 7 bases and V 3 bases, and 7 bases lay outside the gene matches. The CDR3 extends over 16 amino acids. Germline CDR1 reads SGHRS; CDR2 reads YFSETQ. CDR3: CASSSTGGFRNSPLHF. For the CDR3, the DNA is TGCGCCAGCAGCTCGACAGGGGGCTTTAGGAATTCACCCCTCCACTTT.

This clonotype was counted at least ten times. The rearrangement uses TRBV20-1 and TRBJ2-7; D is ambiguous. CDR1 DFQATT and CDR2 SNEGSKA come from the germline V gene (reference sequence). The CDR3 contains 13 residues. Between the trimmed V and J ends, which lost 2 bases and 3 bases, there was a span of 11 bases. CDR3 sequence (DNA): TGCAGTGCTAGACCCGGGCTTCTCTACGAGCAGTACTTC. It encodes CSARPGLLYEQYF.

The chain couples TRBV28 to TRBJ2-7; D gene ambiguous. There are 11 residues in the CDR3. CDR1 is MDHEN, CDR2 SYDVKM, per germline. V lost 7 bases to trimming and J lost 4 bases, with 8 bases between them. CDR3 amino acids: CASTLGYEQYF. In nucleotides, the CDR3 is TGTGCCAGCACCCTAGGTTACGAGCAGTACTTC. Full variable domain (rest looked up from reference TRBV28 and TRBJ2-7): DVKVTQSSRYLVKRTGEKVFLECVQDMDHENMFWYRQDPGLGLRLIYFSYDVKMKEKGDIPEGYSVSREKKERFSLILESASTNQTSMYLCASTLGYEQYFGPGTRLTVT.

V and J are TRBV7-8 and TRBJ2-3, with D uncertain. Per germline, CDR1 SGHVS and CDR2 FQNEAQ. The CDR3 is made up of 12 amino acids. Trimming took 1 base from V and 8 from J, leaving 7 bases between them. The CDR3 spells CASSLVFRTQYF. The CDR3, as DNA: TGTGCCAGCAGCTTAGTATTCCGTACGCAGTATTTT.

The chain couples TRBV2 to TRBJ2-4, with TRBD1 matching 9 bases. After removal of 1 base from V and 8 bases from J, the junction contained 0 bases not matched to a gene. The CDR3 totals 13 residues. CDR1 and CDR2 (germline): SNHLY, FYNNEI. This CDR3 is CASSEDRGHIQYF. The CDR3 bases are TGTGCCAGCAGTGAAGACAGGGGGCACATTCAGTACTTC.

V and J are TRBV2 and TRBJ1-1; D gene unclear. The germline CDR1 and CDR2 sequences are SNHLY and FYNNEI. Trimming took 4 bases from V and 10 from J, leaving 10 bases between them. The CDR3 sequence is 11 residues long. CDR3 residues: CASSGEYRAFF. In nucleotides, the CDR3 is TGTGCCAGCAGTGGAGAGTATAGAGCTTTCTTT.

This clonotype was seen more than once but under ten times. V and J are TRBV10-1 and TRBJ2-1, with D possibly TRBD2 on 5 matching bases. CDR3 length equals 14 residues. The V and J ends lost 5 bases and 5 bases respectively, with 13 bases between them. CDR1 and CDR2 (germline): WNHNN, SYGVQD (reference sequence). The CDR3, as DNA: TGCGCCAGCAGTAGGGCGGGCCAGGACAATGAGCAGTTCTTC. It specifies CASSRAGQDNEQFF.

The chain recombines TRBV5-6 with TRBJ2-7, with TRBD1 matching over 11 bases. Germline CDR1 reads SGHDT; CDR2 reads YYEEEE. Trimming cost V 4 bases and J 9 bases; bases outside gene matches: 3. The CDR3 extends over 12 amino acids. CDR3 DNA: TGTGCCAGCAGCATCGGGACAGGGGGGCAGTACTTC. This sequence encodes CASSIGTGGQYF.

This clonotype was detected only a few times. The rearrangement links TRBV28 to TRBJ2-7; tentative D call: TRBD1 (5 bases). This CDR3 region has 15 residues. Trimming left V 7 bases short and J 4 bases short, with 20 bases between. The germline V gene encodes CDR1 MDHEN and CDR2 SYDVKM. The CDR3 loop is CASTLGPLTQYEQYF. For the CDR3, the DNA is TGTGCCAGCACCCTGGGGCCCCTCACCCAATACGAGCAGTACTTC.

This clonotype was seen ten or more times. The chain links TRBV7-9 to TRBJ1-1; D might be TRBD1 (5 bases). The CDR3 runs to 14 residues. Trimming shortened V by 5 bases and J by 7 bases, and 17 bases separated the two germline ends. Germline V gene lookup returns CDR1 SEHNR and CDR2 FQNEAQ (reference sequence). CDR3 protein: CASSSTPQGLEAFF. The CDR3 DNA reads as TGTGCCAGCAGCAGCACACCGCAGGGACTTGAAGCTTTCTTT.

This clonotype has just a few counts. The chain has TRBV6-5 and TRBJ2-3; TRBD2 is a possible D gene (5 bases). The V gene's germline CDR1 is MNHEY and CDR2 SVGAGI. V dropped 5 bases and J dropped 5 bases, with 14 bases sitting between them. The CDR3 contains 14 residues. The CDR3 nucleotides read TGTGCCAGCAGTGACCCGGAGGAGGTAGATACGCAGTATTTT. It translates to CASSDPEEVDTQYF.